The rows below give T cell receptor beta chains drawn from one sample of a study of shared clonotypes between healthy human individuals. Method: immunoSEQ multiplex PCR; TCRdb's copy keeps in-frame clones and lacks some. The table includes over a million clones, approximately 80% detected once. Input material: memory CD4+ T cells from PBMCs. These receptors were taken from a man aged 18 to 35 in good health. Some clones in this sample may be carry-over from other donors' samples. The CDR3 runs from the conserved cysteine through the conserved F or W. D genes are given only for firm matches.

v_gene,j_gene,d_gene,CDR3aa
TRBV25-1,.,TRBD2,CASRPSSGRAHEQYF
TRBV10-1,TRBJ1-5,.,CARVLFPPVDF
TRBV5-4,TRBJ1-1,.,CASSLGGPNTEAFF
TRBV4-1,TRBJ2-2,.,CASSQPAGLSTGELFF
TRBV5-1,TRBJ2-3,.,CASSLAPGDTQYF
TRBV11-3,TRBJ2-7,TRBD2,CASSDRTSGRHEQYF
TRBV4-3,TRBJ1-3,.,CASSQDFRVSSGNTIYF
TRBV28,TRBJ2-2,.,CAGSTINTGELFF
TRBV5-1,TRBJ2-1,.,CASSAGLGEQFF
TRBV11-2,TRBJ2-2,.,CASSPTAMGTGELFF
TRBV7-2,TRBJ1-1,.,CASSLGVTEGGEAFF
TRBV5-1,TRBJ2-7,.,CASSQGLPGDEQYF
TRBV7-9,TRBJ1-5,.,CASSPGGGNQPQHF
TRBV5-4,TRBJ2-7,TRBD1,CASSPRDSSYEQYF
TRBV28,TRBJ1-5,.,CASSLRHPNQPQHF
TRBV18,TRBJ1-1,.,CASSPLDGNTEAFF
TRBV4-1,TRBJ2-7,TRBD1,CASSQVDRGRYEQYF
TRBV9,TRBJ2-3,TRBD2,CASSARTSGKTDTQYF
TRBV7-9,TRBJ2-3,.,CASSLGKGTDTQYF
TRBV30,TRBJ2-5,.,CAWSNGGRETQYF
TRBV11-2,TRBJ2-1,TRBD2,CASSLVRTGGNEQFF
TRBV19,TRBJ2-7,TRBD1,CASSIGDRFYEQYF
TRBV2,TRBJ2-7,TRBD2,CASSYKREGLGEQYF
TRBV18,TRBJ1-2,.,CASSPRGDSNYGYTF
TRBV10-3,TRBJ2-5,TRBD2,CAISDGGSAMETQYF
TRBV6-4,TRBJ1-5,.,CASSAAGDQPQHF
TRBV21-1,TRBJ2-7,.,CASSSRQSSYEQYF
TRBV4-1,TRBJ1-5,.,CASSPLPGQDQPQHF
TRBV19,TRBJ2-4,.,CALFPGQSVLRAKNIQYF
TRBV10-2,TRBJ2-7,.,CASSGQGGAYEQYF
TRBV2,TRBJ2-3,TRBD1,CASSEGQGTDTQYF
TRBV5-4,TRBJ2-3,.,CASSFGGGFDTQYF
TRBV2,TRBJ2-7,.,CASSEWVYRNEQYF
TRBV12-5,TRBJ2-5,.,CASGLGPQETQYF
TRBV7-9,TRBJ1-5,TRBD1,CASSSTGTGTNQPRHF
TRBV2,TRBJ2-3,TRBD2,CASSREGLSTDTQYF
TRBV27,TRBJ2-1,TRBD2,CASSRLAGGYNEQFF
TRBV9,TRBJ1-5,.,CASSGPVSQPQHF
TRBV7-2,TRBJ2-5,.,CASSKISETQYF
TRBV11-3,TRBJ2-7,.,CASRRHEQYF
TRBV5-4,TRBJ2-7,.,CASSPAGGSAEQYF
TRBV5-4,TRBJ1-5,.,CASRARDGYQPQHF
TRBV5-1,TRBJ2-1,.,CASSLASRNEQFF
TRBV6-5,TRBJ2-1,TRBD2,CASRGGLAANEQFF
TRBV7-3,TRBJ2-1,TRBD2,CASSFWTSVEVGYNEQFF
TRBV11-3,TRBJ2-5,TRBD1,CASSSTGPIDF
TRBV6-1,TRBJ1-2,.,CASIGTANYGYTF
TRBV6-1,TRBJ2-3,.,CASREVAVDDTQYF
TRBV10-2,TRBJ1-2,.,CASSETGSNYGYTF
TRBV5-4,TRBJ2-2,TRBD2,CASSRTSGTGTGELFF
TRBV1,TRBJ2-4,.,CTSSPLTGGLGNIQYF
TRBV10-1,TRBJ2-5,.,CASSTGQSVETQYF
TRBV5-1,TRBJ2-5,TRBD2,CASSLTGRAGETQYF
TRBV30,TRBJ2-1,.,CAWRGAVNNEQFF
TRBV9,TRBJ1-1,.,CASSPQRGNTEAFF
TRBV5-4,TRBJ2-5,.,CASSLAQGQETQYF
TRBV6-5,TRBJ2-7,TRBD2,CASSYGGDFYEQYF
TRBV19,TRBJ2-2,TRBD1,CASSIGTGNTGELFF
TRBV28,TRBJ2-7,.,CASSFTRGDTYEQYF
TRBV19,TRBJ1-2,TRBD1,CASTPLQGATGYTF